The present T cell receptor (beta chain) was sequenced within a study of T cells expressing NK-cell markers. Per germline, CDR1 PRHDT and CDR2 FYEKMQ (reference sequence). This CDR3 spans 15 amino acids. TCRdb reprocessed the 5' RACE reads and reports one entry per CDR3 protein, with no DNA. The ten top clones account for approximately 4%, within a sample of approximately 550,000 distinct CDR3 sequences. V is TRBV13 and J is TRBJ1-1. The sample was blood T cells: a sorted CD56 or NKG2C T cell subset, CD4+ or CD8+ T cells, or bulk PBMC T cells (not recorded which). The TCR sequence derives from a man between 18 and 35 years old in good health. The CDR3 reads CASSLLEALGTEAFF.